The 20 T cell receptor beta chains below all came from one sample that was sequenced in a study of technical replicates of blood from four donors. Produced via immunoSEQ multiplex PCR; TCRdb's table is partial and in-frame only. The sample includes more than 50,000 clones, 87% of them seen just once. Sequencing input: PBMCs. Receptor source: a human donor in good health. Some clones in this sample may be carry-over from other donors' samples.

The V gene is TRBV7-9, the J gene TRBJ2-3, with D unclear. V was trimmed by 2 bases and J by 6 bases, leaving 6 bases between them. Looked up from germline, CDR1 is SEHNR and CDR2 is FQNEAQ (reference sequence). The CDR3 runs 12 residues. Written as DNA, the CDR3 is TGTGCCAGCAGCTTAATTAGCGATACGCAGTATTTT. This codes for CASSLISDTQYF. Together with reference TRBV7-9 and TRBJ2-3, the CDR3 gives the full variable domain: DTGVSQNPRHKITKRGQNVTFRCDPISEHNRLYWYRQTLGQGPEFLTYFQNEAQLEKSRLLSDRFSAERPKGSFSTLEIQRTEQGDSAMYLCASSLISDTQYFGPGTRLTVL.

This rearrangement joins TRBV10-3 to TRBJ2-5; no clear D. The V end was cut by 2 bases, the J end by 5 bases, with 12 bases between. Germline CDR1 and CDR2: ENHRY and SYGVKD. This CDR3 is built from 14 residues. This chain's CDR3 is CAISEPRQRETQYF. The CDR3 DNA is TGTGCCATCAGTGAGCCGCGGCAAAGGGAGACCCAGTACTTC.

The rearrangement joins TRBV5-4 to TRBJ2-3; D not certain. Germline-derived CDR1 and CDR2 are SGHNT and YYREEE (reference sequence). There are 14 residues in the CDR3. V was cut by 4 bases and J by 6 bases, with 15 bases left in between. CDR3: CASSAQDRRDTQYF. The CDR3 coding sequence is TGTGCCAGCAGCGCCCAAGACCGGCGGGATACGCAGTATTTT. Full variable domain (rest looked up from reference TRBV5-4 and TRBJ2-3): ETGVTQSPTHLIKTRGQQVTLRCSSQSGHNTVSWYQQALGQGPQFIFQYYREEENGRGNFPPRFSGLQFPNYSSELNVNALELDDSALYLCASSAQDRRDTQYFGPGTRLTVL.

The genes are TRBV2 and TRBJ1-6, with 7 nucleotides matching TRBD1. Germline V gene sequence: CDR1 SNHLY, CDR2 FYNNEI. J gave up 10 bases and V 2 bases, and 5 bases lay outside the gene matches. The CDR3 totals 14 residues. The CDR3 loop is CASSESRGLSPLHF. CDR3 in DNA: TGTGCCAGCAGTGAATCCAGGGGGTTATCACCCCTCCACTTT.

CDR3 sequence reads: CASSQVGSQGTGELFF. The CDR3 DNA reads TGCGCCAGCAGTCAAGTCGGGAGTCAGGGAACCGGGGAGCTGTTTTTT. This chain links TRBV5-1 with TRBJ2-2; TRBD2 might be the D (6 bases). This CDR3 is 16 amino acids long. The germline V gene encodes CDR1 SGHRS and CDR2 YFSETQ. The ends were cut back, 5 bases at V and 5 bases at J, with 19 bases in the middle.

The V call is TRBV19, the J call TRBJ2-7; tentative D call: TRBD1 (5 bases). The V gene's germline CDR1 is LNHDA and CDR2 SQIVND (reference sequence). The V and J ends lost 1 base and 4 bases respectively, with 8 bases between them. CDR3 length equals 13 residues. The CDR3 DNA is TGTGCCAGTAGTATAGCCGCAGGGTACGAGCAGTACTTC. The encoded protein is CASSIAAGYEQYF.

This sequence joins TRBV11-3 and TRBJ2-2; 10 nucleotides agree with TRBD2. The CDR3 runs to 16 residues. Germline trimming cut 5 bases from V and 6 bases from J; bases unmatched to any gene: 9. The germline V gene encodes CDR1 SGHNT and CDR2 YENEEA. CDR3 nucleotides: TGTGCCAGCAGCGGGAAGCGGGGGGGCCTGGCCGGGGAGCTGTTTTTT. This gives the protein CASSGKRGGLAGELFF.

The chain uses TRBV6-5 and TRBJ2-5; D gene ambiguous. Per germline, CDR1 MNHEY and CDR2 SVGAGI. Deletions cut 6 bases from V and 0 bases from J, with 8 bases between. This CDR3 contains 13 residues. The CDR3 here is CASSALYQETQYF. The CDR3 region has the DNA TGTGCCAGCAGCGCTCTATACCAAGAGACCCAGTACTTC.

The rearrangement links TRBV4-3 to TRBJ2-3; D perhaps matches TRBD1 (6 bases). CDR3 length: 18 amino acids. Trimming shortened V by 1 base and J by 1 base, and 18 bases separated the two germline ends. Germline CDR1 reads LGHNA; CDR2 reads YSLEER. The CDR3 coding sequence is TGCGCCAGCAGCCAAGGCCCCCCTACAGGGACGGGCACAGATACGCAGTATTTT. It yields the protein CASSQGPPTGTGTDTQYF.

The CDR3 nucleotides are TGTGCCAGCAGCTTGGAGCAGGGGGGAGATACGCAGTATTTT. It yields the protein CASSLEQGGDTQYF. The rearrangement uses TRBV5-8 and TRBJ2-3, with TRBD1 as a possible D gene (7 bases). This CDR3 is 14 amino acids long. The ends were cut back, 0 bases at V and 5 bases at J, with 10 bases in the middle. Per germline, CDR1 SGHTS and CDR2 YDEGEE.

The chain recombines TRBV9 with TRBJ1-2; D remains unclear. The CDR3 length is 15 residues. Germline-derived CDR1 and CDR2 are SGDLS and YYNGEE. V lost 4 bases and J lost 4, with 17 bases in between. This CDR3 reads CASSSRSYPSYGYTF. Here the CDR3 DNA reads TGTGCCAGCAGCTCCCGGTCCTACCCGAGCTATGGCTACACCTTC. The full variable domain, its missing parts supplied by reference TRBV9 and TRBJ1-2, is DSGVTQTPKHLITATGQRVTLRCSPRSGDLSVYWYQQSLDQGLQFLIQYYNGEERAKGNILERFSAQQFPDLHSELNLSSLELGDSALYFCASSSRSYPSYGYTFGSGTRLTVV.

The J gene is TRBJ1-6, the V gene TRBV6-5; no definite D call. The V end was cut by 2 bases, the J end by 12 bases, with 8 bases between. The CDR3 is 12 residues long. Germline V gene lookup returns CDR1 MNHEY and CDR2 SVGAGI. The CDR3 loop reads CASSYRRGPLHF. CDR3 nucleotides: TGTGCCAGCAGTTACCGGAGAGGACCCCTCCACTTT.

CDR3 amino acids: CASSVAPEAQEQYF. Here the CDR3 DNA reads TGTGCCAGCAGCGTAGCCCCTGAGGCCCAGGAGCAGTACTTC. This chain connects TRBV9 to TRBJ2-7; D ambiguous. Trimming left V 0 bases short and J 7 bases short, with 14 bases between. Germline V gene lookup returns CDR1 SGDLS and CDR2 YYNGEE. CDR3 length equals 14 residues.

V and J are TRBV7-3 and TRBJ2-5; no firm D call. CDR1 and CDR2 from the germline V gene are SGHTA and FQGTGA. The CDR3 sequence is 13 residues long. V shed 5 bases and J shed 2 bases, with 9 bases lying between them. The CDR3 nucleotides read TGTGCCAGCAGCCTGGAGATTCAAGAGACCCAGTACTTC. Its protein is CASSLEIQETQYF.

The J gene is TRBJ1-5, the V gene TRBV7-2, with D tentatively TRBD1 (5 bases). This CDR3 is 16 amino acids long. Per the germline V gene, CDR1 is SGHTA and CDR2 is FQGNSA. V was clipped by 2 bases and J by 1 base, with 12 bases between them. The CDR3 protein is CASSLFPSGSNQPQHF. The CDR3 region has the DNA TGTGCCAGCAGCTTATTCCCTTCAGGGAGCAATCAGCCCCAGCATTTT.

This chain joins TRBV11-3 and TRBJ2-2; TRBD2 matches 7 bases. The junction had 5 bases not matched to a gene; V was cut back by 0 bases and J by 7 bases. The CDR3 loop spans 15 amino acids. Germline V gene lookup returns CDR1 SGHNT and CDR2 YENEEA. The CDR3 region has the DNA TGTGCCAGCAGCTTAGAGAGCGGGAAGGGCGGGGAGCTGTTTTTT. Protein: CASSLESGKGGELFF.

The CDR3 loop is CASSPSAGVDTGELFF. The CDR3 DNA sequence: TGCGCCAGCAGCCCTTCAGCGGGAGTCGACACCGGGGAGCTGTTTTTT. This chain uses TRBV5-1 with TRBJ2-2; 8 bases fit TRBD2. V trimming: 4 bases; J trimming: 3 bases; junction bases outside the gene matches: 8. There are 16 residues in the CDR3. Germline V CDR1 and CDR2: SGHRS, YFSETQ. Supplemented by reference TRBV5-1 and TRBJ2-2, the full variable domain reads KAGVTQTPRYLIKTRGQQVTLSCSPISGHRSVSWYQQTPGQGLQFLFEYFSETQRNKGNFPGRFSGRQFSNSRSEMNVSTLELGDSALYLCASSPSAGVDTGELFFGEGSRLTVL.

This clone has only one observation. The chain couples TRBV4-1 to TRBJ1-6; perhaps TRBD1 as D (5 bases). CDR1 is MGHRA and CDR2 is YSYEKL in the germline V gene. Trimming removed 4 bases at V and 2 bases at J, with 12 bases between. The CDR3 totals 16 residues. In nucleotides, the CDR3 is TGCGCCAGCAGCCCCCCATGGGGGGCCTATAATTCACCCCTCCACTTT. Protein: CASSPPWGAYNSPLHF.

This chain joins TRBV7-2 and TRBJ2-7, with 10 bases lining up with TRBD1. CDR1 and CDR2 from the germline V gene are SGHTA and FQGNSA. V dropped 0 bases and J dropped 6; count of bases not matched to a gene: 5. CDR3 length equals 15 residues. The CDR3: CASSLAGQGVAEQYF. DNA of the CDR3: TGTGCCAGCAGCTTAGCAGGACAGGGGGTTGCCGAGCAGTACTTC.

The genes are TRBV13 and TRBJ2-7; D gene unclear. Germline values: CDR1 PRHDT, CDR2 FYEKMQ (reference sequence). V lost 1 base and J lost 4, with 8 bases in between. The CDR3 has 13 residues. CDR3 sequence (DNA): TGTGCCAGCAGCTTAGAACAATCTTACGAGCAGTACTTC. Amino acid sequence: CASSLEQSYEQYF. Drawing the rest from reference TRBV13 and TRBJ2-7, the complete variable domain is AAGVIQSPRHLIKEKRETATLKCYPIPRHDTVYWYQQGPGQDPQFLISFYEKMQSDKGSIPDRFSAQQFSDYHSELNMSSLELGDSALYFCASSLEQSYEQYFGPGTRLTVT.